These 9 T cell receptor beta chains were sequenced from one sample in a study of shared clonotypes between healthy human individuals. CD45RO-negative CD8 cells positively selected for CCR7 made up the naive population, which excluded terminally differentiated effector memory CD45RA+ cells. The method was immunoSEQ multiplex PCR; TCRdb's version includes in-frame clones alone and lacks a portion of them. The profile shows 550,000 to 600,000 clones, roughly 98% of them singletons. Sequences were obtained from naive CD8+ T cells sorted from blood. These receptors came from a man aged 25 to 40 in good health.

Note on this clone: The germline gene is not matched at one end of the junction; a read error may be the cause. The chain links TRBV7-7 to TRBJ2-7; 9 bases match TRBD1. Germline V lookup: CDR1 SSHAT, CDR2 FNYEAQ (reference sequence). The CDR3 runs to 14 residues. CDR3 sequence (DNA): TGTGCTAGCAGCGTCGGGACAGGGACCTACGAGCAGTACTTC. It translates to CASSVGTGTYEQYF. The full variable domain, in which reference TRBV7-7 and TRBJ2-7 provide the parts outside the CDR3, is GAGVSQSPRYKVTKRGQDVTLRCDPISSHATLYWYQQALGQGPEFLTYFNYEAQPDKSGLPSDRFSAERPEGSISTLTIQRTEQRDSAMYRCASSVGTGTYEQYFGPGTRLTVT.

The V and J genes are TRBV6-5 and TRBJ2-2, with D tentatively TRBD2 (6 bases). The germline CDR1 and CDR2 sequences are MNHEY and SVGAGI. The CDR3 is made up of 13 amino acids. Deletions cut 4 bases from V and 4 bases from J, with 7 bases between. The CDR3 loop reads CASSWDSTGELFF. The CDR3 bases are TGTGCCAGCAGTTGGGACTCCACCGGGGAGCTGTTTTTT.

The V call is TRBV2, the J call TRBJ2-7; TRBD1 aligns across 9 bases. V was clipped by 7 bases and J by 4 bases; unmatched bases: 5. CDR1 is SNHLY and CDR2 is FYNNEI in the germline V gene. This CDR3 spans 13 amino acids. As DNA, the CDR3 is TGTGCCAGCACTGACAGGGGGTCGTACGAGCAGTACTTC. Translating it yields CASTDRGSYEQYF.

This clone has only one observation. CDR3 DNA sequence: TGTGCCTCTATTGAGGGGGCGTCTGGGGCCAACGTCCTGACTTTC. It is translated as CASIEGASGANVLTF. This chain joins TRBV2 and TRBJ2-6, with TRBD1 matching over 7 bases. Germline V gene lookup returns CDR1 SNHLY and CDR2 FYNNEI. With 11 bases clipped from V and 1 base from J, the junction kept 8 bases outside the gene matches. There are 15 residues in the CDR3.

This rearrangement joins TRBV2 to TRBJ2-7, with D perhaps matching TRBD2 (7 bases). The V gene's germline CDR1 is SNHLY and CDR2 FYNNEI. The CDR3 is 15 residues long. Trimming removed 0 bases at V and 3 bases at J, with 12 bases between. This CDR3 is CASSEAWGGRYEQYF. The CDR3 DNA sequence: TGTGCCAGCAGTGAAGCGTGGGGGGGCCGCTACGAGCAGTACTTC.

V gene TRBV6-6 combines with J gene TRBJ2-1; D remains unclear. Germline CDR1 MNHNY, CDR2 SVGAGI (reference sequence). Deletions cut 0 bases from V and 6 bases from J, with 6 bases between. This CDR3 is 13 amino acids long. CDR3 region: CASSYSELNEQFF. The CDR3 nucleotides read TGTGCCAGCAGTTACTCAGAACTCAATGAGCAGTTCTTC.

V is TRBV27 and J is TRBJ2-5, with 8 bases fitting TRBD2. The J segment lost 3 bases and the V segment lost 7 bases, leaving 10 bases of the junction unmatched. The CDR3 is 15 amino acids. Germline V gene lookup returns CDR1 MNHEY and CDR2 SMNVEV (reference sequence). CDR3 bases: TGTGCCAGCAATACGCTATTCGGGGGGGAAGAGACCCAGTACTTC. This translates into CASNTLFGGEETQYF.

The genes are TRBV7-7 and TRBJ2-5; D call uncertain. The V end lost 1 base, the J end lost 2 bases, and 8 bases lay between the germline ends. Germline V gene sequence: CDR1 SSHAT, CDR2 FNYEAQ (reference sequence). This CDR3 is built from 14 residues. The CDR3 DNA reads as TGTGCCAGCAGCTTAGGGGCAGAGCAAGAGACCCAGTACTTC. Translated: CASSLGAEQETQYF.

The V call is TRBV10-1, the J call TRBJ2-1; a weak D match, TRBD2 (5 bases). V lost 4 bases and J 5 bases, leaving 9 bases between the germline ends. The CDR3 is 13 residues long. Looked up from germline, CDR1 is WNHNN and CDR2 is SYGVQD (reference sequence). Here the CDR3 DNA reads TGCGCCAGCAGTGGAGGGCCACACAATGAGCAGTTCTTC. This codes for CASSGGPHNEQFF.